This T cell receptor beta chain was identified during a study of T cells after yellow fever vaccination (dated by TCRdb to between 2018 and 2021). Notes on the research overall: Libraries from fractions with low cell numbers were prepared with the SMART-Seq v4 Ultra Low Input RNA kit. Blood was collected at multiple timepoints before and after primary and secondary immunization, and bulk PBMC replicates and cell subsets were isolated. Bulk TCR alpha and beta repertoires were sequenced longitudinally to track T-cell clones before and after primary and booster YFV17D yellow fever vaccination. Two healthy male donors, one aged 18 to 30 and one aged 30 to 40 years, were included in the cohort.

As regards this clonotype: Its antigen is still unknown. Per-nucleotide qualities are absent, and no much larger clonotype sits a single base away.

The instrument given in TCRdb is Illumina NovaSeq 6000. TCR cDNA was made using 5'RACE template switching, a step that added a universal primer site and unique molecular identifiers. cDNA synthesis was primed from both the TCR alpha and TCR beta constant segments. Libraries were amplified in two PCR steps, with sample barcodes and sequencing adapters added in the second step. Libraries were sequenced on Illumina HiSeq 2500 (2x100 bp) or NovaSeq (2x150 bp). In the source study's methods: MIGEC was used to demultiplex reads and collapse the reads into UMI consensus sequences, and MiXCR was used for V(D)J alignment. Vaccine-responding clonotypes were defined with edgeR using replicate PBMC samples, requiring FDR below 0.01 and a log2 fold change above 5 up to day 15. CD4 or CD8 identity was assigned to each bulk clonotype according to whether the clonotype was present at higher abundance in the sequenced CD4 repertoire or the sequenced CD8 repertoire. The public reads were reprocessed in TCRdb via fastp at Q25 and MiXCR, keeping in-frame beta chains. Entries that share a CDR3 protein sequence are merged under the most common genes and DNA. TCRdb's processing, not the study's, gives the V and J calls here. For this sample the table gives 100,000 to 150,000 distinct CDR3 sequences, of which under 9% were detected only once. The ten largest clones add up to almost 40% of the sample.

Results the study describes overall, beyond this receptor: Because only two donors were included in the study, the extent to which the findings can be generalized is limited. Most clones expanded after primary vaccination were re-detected after the booster (almost 98% of CD4 and around 88% of CD8), suggesting broad memory maintenance. A small share of clonotypes was detected in both CD4 and CD8 compartments, with the overlap likely arising from convergent recombination. Compared with the primary T-cell response, the secondary T-cell response was weaker but faster, peaking on day 5 rather than day 15. Computational filtering was needed because FACS-sorted repertoires could contain abundant contaminating clonotypes from the bulk population.

Taken from cysteine to phenylalanine, the CDR3 has 14 residues. Left in the record is the CDR3 DNA by itself, 42 bases read in frame from the first base. V loses 11 bases, J loses 4 bases, and the germline ends lie 19 bases apart. From a lookup of the germline V gene (reference sequence), CDR1 and CDR2 are MNHEY and SMNVEV. In light of the paper, this sample's treatment or condition label describes: live attenuated yellow fever vaccine strain. A standard Ficoll-Paque protocol was used to isolate PBMCs from peripheral blood. Dynabeads CD4 and CD8 positive selection kits were used to isolate CD4 and CD8 T-cell fractions. TriZol was used to extract RNA from bulk PBMCs, from CD4 and CD8 fractions, and from dextramer-positive and dextramer-negative fractions.

The sequence was obtained from a man in his late teens or twenties who received the YFV17D yellow fever vaccine. The chain uses TRBV27 and TRBJ2-3, with the D gene not clear enough to name. Source: CD8+ T cells sorted from PBMCs, taken on the day of the yellow fever booster vaccination. The DNA sequence is given as TGTGCCGCCTCTTACGCATGGTCAGCAGATACGCAGTATTTT. The encoded protein is CAASYAWSADTQYF.